Below, 29 T cell receptor beta chains from the same sample are listed, as sequenced in a study of cytomegalovirus exposure and HLA in healthy donors. The PCR used 60 Vbeta and 13 Jbeta primers. Here immunoSEQ multiplex PCR was the method, and the copy in TCRdb shows in-frame clones only, minus some. In the table there are roughly 180,000 clones, 80% to 90% of which are singletons. The sequenced sample was PBMCs. These receptors all stem from a girl between 10 and 17 years old in good health and CMV-seropositive.

The chain couples TRBV5-6 to TRBJ2-7, with D perhaps TRBD2 (5 bases). The CDR3 sequence is 14 residues long. The germline gives CDR1 SGHDT, CDR2 YYEEEE. The V gene lost 4 bases and the J gene lost 0 bases, with 11 bases spanning the gap. Here the CDR3 DNA reads TGTGCCAGCAGCGTAGGAGGCTTCTCCTACGAGCAGTACTTC. Translated: CASSVGGFSYEQYF.

The rearrangement joins TRBV19 to TRBJ1-1; D is uncertain. The CDR3 spans 12 residues. In germline, CDR1 is LNHDA, CDR2 SQIVND (reference sequence). Trimming took off 4 bases at V and 1 base at J, with 4 bases between the two ends. CDR3 in DNA: TGTGCCAGTAGTACTTGGAACACTGAAGCTTTCTTT. Residues: CASSTWNTEAFF.

V gene TRBV19 combines with J gene TRBJ2-7, with a tentative D call TRBD2 (6 bases). The CDR3 runs 14 residues. Trimming shortened V by 3 bases and J by 2 bases, and 11 bases separated the two germline ends. In germline, CDR1 is LNHDA, CDR2 SQIVND (reference sequence). CDR3 sequence reads: CASSMGRRAYEQYF. The CDR3 DNA follows: TGTGCCAGTAGTATGGGGAGGAGAGCCTACGAGCAGTACTTC.

The V call is TRBV19, the J call TRBJ2-7, with TRBD1 identical over 11 bases. Trimming cost V 4 bases and J 5 bases; bases outside gene matches: 10. The CDR3 runs to 16 residues. CDR1 is LNHDA and CDR2 is SQIVND in the germline V gene (reference sequence). CDR3 loop: CASSKRTGGGRNEQYF. The CDR3 DNA sequence: TGTGCCAGTAGTAAAAGGACAGGGGGCGGGAGGAACGAGCAGTACTTC.

The rearrangement links TRBV5-1 to TRBJ2-5; TRBD1 aligns across 7 bases. CDR1 is SGHRS, CDR2 YFSETQ, per germline. This CDR3 is 13 amino acids long. Trimming cost V 2 bases and J 4 bases; bases outside gene matches: 2. The CDR3 loop is CASSLQGPETQYF. In DNA, the CDR3 is TGCGCCAGCAGCTTACAGGGGCCAGAGACCCAGTACTTC.

The V call is TRBV27, the J call TRBJ2-2, with D unclear. Trimming took off 3 bases at V and 7 bases at J, with 12 bases between the two ends. The CDR3 loop spans 14 amino acids. Germline lookup yields CDR1 MNHEY and CDR2 SMNVEV (reference sequence). The CDR3 nucleotides are TGTGCCAGCAGTTTCGTCACTAAGGTCGGGGAGCTGTTTTTT. Protein sequence: CASSFVTKVGELFF.

This clone was seen only once. The chain uses TRBV15 and TRBJ2-2, with 9 bases identical to TRBD1. Germline V gene data show CDR1 as LNHNV and CDR2 as YYDKDF (reference sequence). The CDR3 is 15 amino acids. The V gene end was trimmed by 3 bases and the J gene end by 6 bases; junction bases not matched to a gene: 5. DNA of the CDR3: TGTGCCACCAGCAGGGGACAGGGCTTCTCCGGGGAGCTGTTTTTT. Encoded protein: CATSRGQGFSGELFF.

This CDR3 is CASSLFGVGSTGELFF. DNA of the CDR3: TGTGCCAGCAGCTTGTTCGGGGTGGGGAGCACCGGGGAGCTGTTTTTT. The rearrangement joins TRBV5-6 to TRBJ2-2; TRBD2 is a possible D gene (5 bases). Germline values: CDR1 SGHDT, CDR2 YYEEEE. This CDR3 spans 16 amino acids. Trimming left V 1 base short and J 4 bases short, with 14 bases between.

The V call is TRBV19, the J call TRBJ2-5, with D perhaps TRBD1 (5 bases). CDR1 and CDR2 (germline): LNHDA, SQIVND (reference sequence). V dropped 3 bases and J dropped 5 bases, with 10 bases sitting between them. The CDR3 extends over 13 amino acids. The CDR3 is CASSMKGAETQYF. The CDR3 region has the DNA TGTGCCAGTAGTATGAAAGGGGCCGAGACCCAGTACTTC.

The chain combines TRBV5-1 with TRBJ2-7, with D maybe TRBD1 (6 bases). The germline CDR1 and CDR2 sequences are SGHRS and YFSETQ. With 6 bases removed from V and 0 bases from J, the gap between germline ends came to 13 bases. CDR3 length equals 14 residues. The CDR3: CASKGTPGSYEQYF. CDR3 nucleotide sequence: TGCGCCAGCAAAGGGACACCGGGCTCCTACGAGCAGTACTTC.

This clone has just a few counts. The CDR3 region has the DNA TGTGCCAGCAGCTTCCGGGACAGGTTTACTTACGAGCAGTACTTC. Protein: CASSFRDRFTYEQYF. The rearrangement links TRBV9 to TRBJ2-7; 8 nucleotides align to TRBD1. Germline-derived CDR1 and CDR2 are SGDLS and YYNGEE. V trimming: 4 bases; J trimming: 4 bases; junction bases outside the gene matches: 10. The CDR3 is made up of 15 amino acids.

The chain recombines TRBV18 with TRBJ1-2; a possible D gene is TRBD1 (5 bases). CDR1 is KGHSH and CDR2 is LQKENI in the germline V gene. The germline V and J ends were trimmed by 3 bases and 4 bases, with 12 bases remaining between them. The CDR3 totals 14 residues. CDR3 sequence: CASSPEGRVYGYTF. The CDR3 region has the DNA TGTGCCAGCTCACCGGAGGGCAGGGTCTATGGCTACACCTTC.

The chain couples TRBV15 to TRBJ2-2; no clear D. Trimming stripped 0 bases from V and 0 bases from J, with 11 bases between. Germline V gene lookup returns CDR1 LNHNV and CDR2 YYDKDF (reference sequence). The CDR3 is 17 residues long. The CDR3 here is CATSRDGSGSNTGELFF. As DNA, the CDR3 is TGTGCCACCAGCAGAGATGGGTCAGGTTCGAACACCGGGGAGCTGTTTTTT.

The chain uses TRBV2 and TRBJ1-1; D is undetermined. There are 13 residues in the CDR3. Germline CDR1 reads SNHLY; CDR2 reads FYNNEI. The V and J ends lost 9 bases and 3 bases respectively, with 14 bases between them. DNA for the CDR3: TGTGCCAGGGGAACGGGAGGGTACACTGAAGCTTTCTTT. This codes for CARGTGGYTEAFF.

The rearrangement links TRBV6-1 to TRBJ2-1; 12 bases align to TRBD2. Unmatched junction bases numbered 13, after V lost 3 bases and J lost 10 bases. The CDR3 spans 17 residues. In germline, CDR1 is MNHNS, CDR2 SASEGT. The CDR3 DNA reads as TGTGCCAGCAGTGACCTCCCTCGCCGCCTAGCGGGGGGGGAGCAGTTCTTC. Protein: CASSDLPRRLAGGEQFF.

The chain is built from TRBV27 and TRBJ1-1; 7 positions agree with TRBD1. The CDR3 runs 14 residues. V trimming: 6 bases; J trimming: 1 base; junction bases outside the gene matches: 5. The V gene's germline CDR1 is MNHEY and CDR2 SMNVEV (reference sequence). The DNA of the CDR3 is TGTGCCAGCAGCTATCAGGGGGAGAACACTGAAGCTTTCTTT. This encodes CASSYQGENTEAFF.

The rearrangement joins TRBV5-5 to TRBJ1-1; TRBD1 agrees at 9 bases. Germline CDR1 reads SGHKS; CDR2 reads YYEKEE (reference sequence). The CDR3 covers 16 residues. V was clipped by 4 bases and J by 4 bases; unmatched bases: 11. CDR3 bases: TGTGCCAGCAGCCCGGGACAGGGCCTCCCAATCACTGAAGCTTTCTTT. Translated, it gives CASSPGQGLPITEAFF.

V usage is TRBV30 and J usage is TRBJ1-1; no clear D gene. Germline CDR1 GTSNPN, CDR2 SVGIG (reference sequence). The CDR3 sequence is 12 residues long. Trimming left V 0 bases short and J 6 bases short, with 8 bases between. CDR3 nucleotides: TGTGCCTGGAGTGTTCGGGGATCTGAAGCTTTCTTT. It is translated as CAWSVRGSEAFF.

The J gene is TRBJ1-1, the V gene TRBV6-6; D gene uncertain. Looked up from germline, CDR1 is MNHNY and CDR2 is SVGAGI (reference sequence). This CDR3 contains 14 residues. The ends were cut back, 2 bases at V and 1 base at J, with 8 bases in the middle. The CDR3 region has the DNA TGTGCCAGCAGTTACAAGGTAGCGAACACTGAAGCTTTCTTT. Its translation: CASSYKVANTEAFF.

The chain carries TRBV19 and TRBJ1-1, with D possibly being TRBD1 (5 bases). From germline, CDR1 is LNHDA and CDR2 SQIVND (reference sequence). The CDR3 sequence is 14 residues long. V was shortened by 7 bases and J by 1 base, with 13 bases between the two germline ends. DNA for the CDR3: TGTGCCAGTAAGGGTCGAGGACAGAACACTGAAGCTTTCTTT. Translating it yields CASKGRGQNTEAFF.

The V gene is TRBV7-3, the J gene TRBJ2-5; weak D call: TRBD1 (6 bases). Trimming shortened V by 5 bases and J by 1 base, and 11 bases separated the two germline ends. CDR3 length equals 14 residues. Germline CDR1 and CDR2: SGHTA and FQGTGA. CDR3 amino acids: CASSQQGTQETQYF. CDR3 sequence (DNA): TGTGCCAGCAGCCAACAGGGAACCCAAGAGACCCAGTACTTC.

This clone was observed a single time. The rearrangement links TRBV11-2 to TRBJ1-2, with D unclear. Trimming removed 0 bases at V and 3 bases at J, with 17 bases between. This CDR3 contains 17 residues. Germline values: CDR1 SGHAT, CDR2 FQNNGV. CDR3 in DNA: TGTGCCAGCAGCTTAGATCCCGGTAAAAACAGAGACTATGGCTACACCTTC. This translates into CASSLDPGKNRDYGYTF. The whole variable domain, remainder taken from reference TRBV11-2 and TRBJ1-2, is EAGVAQSPRYKIIEKRQSVAFWCNPISGHATLYWYQQILGQGPKLLIQFQNNGVVDDSQLPKDRFSAERLKGVDSTLKIQPAKLEDSAVYLCASSLDPGKNRDYGYTFGSGTRLTVV.

The rearrangement links TRBV6-4 to TRBJ1-2; 9 nucleotides match TRBD1. The CDR3 extends over 17 amino acids. V lost 3 bases and J lost 4; bases outside the gene matches: 12. Germline V gene data show CDR1 as MRHNA and CDR2 as SNTAGT. CDR3 DNA: TGTGCCAGCAGTGAATGGTGGCGGGACAGGGACCCCTATGGCTACACCTTC. This gives the protein CASSEWWRDRDPYGYTF.

The genes are TRBV7-9 and TRBJ2-7; D perhaps matches TRBD2 (7 bases). CDR1 and CDR2 from the germline V gene are SEHNR and FQNEAQ (reference sequence). The CDR3 has 14 residues. V lost 3 bases to trimming and J lost 5 bases, with 14 bases between them. The CDR3 nucleotides read TGTGCCAGCAGCTTTTATCGGGGGGCCGACGAGCAGTACTTC. This codes for CASSFYRGADEQYF. Together with reference TRBV7-9 and TRBJ2-7, the CDR3 gives the full variable domain: DTGVSQNPRHKITKRGQNVTFRCDPISEHNRLYWYRQTLGQGPEFLTYFQNEAQLEKSRLLSDRFSAERPKGSFSTLEIQRTEQGDSAMYLCASSFYRGADEQYFGPGTRLTVT.

The table lists this clone with a few counts. J is TRBJ2-1 and V is TRBV9, with TRBD2 as a possible D gene (6 bases). The germline gives CDR1 SGDLS, CDR2 YYNGEE. The CDR3 runs 15 residues. Trimming stripped 4 bases from V and 6 bases from J, with 17 bases between. The CDR3 coding sequence is TGTGCCAGCAGCCTCCGGGACTCGAAACTCAATGAGCAGTTCTTC. Its protein is CASSLRDSKLNEQFF.

V usage is TRBV19 and J usage is TRBJ2-2, with a tentative D call TRBD2 (6 bases). Germline loops: CDR1 LNHDA, CDR2 SQIVND (reference sequence). This CDR3 has 18 residues. Between the trimmed V and J ends, which lost 0 bases and 4 bases, there was a span of 18 bases. The CDR3 DNA is TGTGCCAGTAGTATAGAAAAACCCTGGGAGGCGGGCACCGGGGAGCTGTTTTTT. Protein: CASSIEKPWEAGTGELFF.

The chain carries TRBV6-1 and TRBJ1-6, with a weak D call TRBD1 (5 bases). This CDR3 has 15 amino acids. In germline, CDR1 is MNHNS, CDR2 SASEGT. V lost 6 bases and J 0 bases, leaving 9 bases between the germline ends. Written as DNA, the CDR3 is TGTGCCAGCAGCCTAGGGGTCTCCTATAATTCACCCCTCCACTTT. The encoded protein is CASSLGVSYNSPLHF.

V gene TRBV4-1 combines with J gene TRBJ1-1; 12 nucleotides line up with TRBD1. With 4 bases clipped from V and 4 bases from J, the junction kept 13 bases outside the gene matches. The CDR3 covers 18 residues. CDR1 MGHRA and CDR2 YSYEKL come from the germline V gene. Written as DNA, the CDR3 is TGCGCCAGCAGCCTACGATCGGGACAGGGGGCTTTGGCCACTGAAGCTTTCTTT. Encoded protein: CASSLRSGQGALATEAFF.

The chain employs TRBV27 and TRBJ2-2; D is ambiguous. V was clipped by 5 bases and J by 1 base, with 8 bases between them. The germline CDR1 and CDR2 sequences are MNHEY and SMNVEV (reference sequence). The CDR3 has 14 amino acids. For the CDR3, the DNA is TGTGCCAGCAGTGTACAGTTGAACACCGGGGAGCTGTTTTTT. This encodes CASSVQLNTGELFF.